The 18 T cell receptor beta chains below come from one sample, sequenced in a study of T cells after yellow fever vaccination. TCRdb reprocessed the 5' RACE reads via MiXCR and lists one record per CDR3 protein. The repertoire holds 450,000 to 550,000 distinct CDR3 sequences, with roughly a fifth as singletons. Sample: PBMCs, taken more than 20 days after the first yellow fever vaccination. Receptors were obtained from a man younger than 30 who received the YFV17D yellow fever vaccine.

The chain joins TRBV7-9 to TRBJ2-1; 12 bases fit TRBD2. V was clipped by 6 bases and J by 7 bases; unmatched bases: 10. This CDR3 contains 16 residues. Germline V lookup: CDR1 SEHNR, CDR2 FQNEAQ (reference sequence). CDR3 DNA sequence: TGTGCCAGCAGACTGTCTAGCGGGGGGGTTCCAAATGAGCAGTTCTTC. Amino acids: CASRLSSGGVPNEQFF.

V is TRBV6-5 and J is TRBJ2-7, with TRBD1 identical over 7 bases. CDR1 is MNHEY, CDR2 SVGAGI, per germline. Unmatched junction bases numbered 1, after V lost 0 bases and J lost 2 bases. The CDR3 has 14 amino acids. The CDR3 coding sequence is TGTGCCAGCAGTTACTCGGGGACAGCCTACGAGCAGTACTTC. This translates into CASSYSGTAYEQYF.

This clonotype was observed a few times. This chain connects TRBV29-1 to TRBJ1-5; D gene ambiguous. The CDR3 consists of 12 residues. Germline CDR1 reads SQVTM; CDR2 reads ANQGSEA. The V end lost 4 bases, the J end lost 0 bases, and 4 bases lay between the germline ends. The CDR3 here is CSVADSNQPQHF. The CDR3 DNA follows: TGCAGCGTTGCCGATAGCAATCAGCCCCAGCATTTT.

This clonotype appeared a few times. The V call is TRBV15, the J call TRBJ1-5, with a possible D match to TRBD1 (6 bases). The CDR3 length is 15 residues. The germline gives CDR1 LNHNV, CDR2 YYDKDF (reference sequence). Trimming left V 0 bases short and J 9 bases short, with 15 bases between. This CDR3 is CATSRDGGGQRPQHF. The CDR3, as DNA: TGTGCCACCAGCAGAGATGGGGGGGGGCAACGGCCCCAGCATTTT. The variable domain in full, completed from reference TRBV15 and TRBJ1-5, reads DAMVIQNPRYQVTQFGKPVTLSCSQTLNHNVMYWYQQKSSQAPKLLFHYYDKDFNNEADTPDNFQSRRPNTSFCFLDIRSPGLGDTAMYLCATSRDGGGQRPQHFGDGTRLSIL.

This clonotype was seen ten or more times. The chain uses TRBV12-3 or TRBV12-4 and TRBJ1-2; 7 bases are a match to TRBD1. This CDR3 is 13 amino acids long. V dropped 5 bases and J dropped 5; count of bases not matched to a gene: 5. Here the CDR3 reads CASSLTGTYGYTF. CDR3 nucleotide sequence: TGTGCCAGCAGTCTGACAGGGACTTATGGCTACACCTTC.

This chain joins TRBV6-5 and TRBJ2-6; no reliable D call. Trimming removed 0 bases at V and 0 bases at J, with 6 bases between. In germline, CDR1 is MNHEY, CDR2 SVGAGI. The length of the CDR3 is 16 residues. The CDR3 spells CASSYSGVSGANVLTF. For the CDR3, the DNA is TGTGCCAGCAGTTACTCAGGAGTCTCTGGGGCCAACGTCCTGACTTTC.

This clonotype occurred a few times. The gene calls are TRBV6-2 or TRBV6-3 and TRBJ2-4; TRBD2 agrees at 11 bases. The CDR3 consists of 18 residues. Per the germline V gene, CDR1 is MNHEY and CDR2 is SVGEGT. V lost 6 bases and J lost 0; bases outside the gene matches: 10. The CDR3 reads CASRPRGTSGIAKNIQYF. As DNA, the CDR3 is TGTGCCAGCAGACCGCGCGGGACTAGCGGTATAGCCAAAAACATTCAGTACTTC.

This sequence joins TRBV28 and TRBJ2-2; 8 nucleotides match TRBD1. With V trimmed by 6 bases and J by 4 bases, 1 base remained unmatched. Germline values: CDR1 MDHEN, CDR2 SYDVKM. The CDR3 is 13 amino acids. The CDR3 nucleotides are TGTGCCAGCAGCACAGGGGGCACCGGGGAGCTGTTTTTT. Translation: CASSTGGTGELFF.

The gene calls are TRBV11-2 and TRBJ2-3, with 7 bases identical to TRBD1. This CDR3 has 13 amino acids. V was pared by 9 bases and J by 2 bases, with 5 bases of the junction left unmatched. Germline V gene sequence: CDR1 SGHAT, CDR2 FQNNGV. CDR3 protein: CASATGLTDTQYF. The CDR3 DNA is TGTGCCAGTGCGACAGGGCTCACAGATACGCAGTATTTT.

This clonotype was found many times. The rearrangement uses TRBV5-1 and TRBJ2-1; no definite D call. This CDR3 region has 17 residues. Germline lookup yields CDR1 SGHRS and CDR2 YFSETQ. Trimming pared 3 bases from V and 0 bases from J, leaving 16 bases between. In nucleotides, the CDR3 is TGCGCCAGCAGCTCGACTGACTTCGTGAGCTCCTACAATGAGCAGTTCTTC. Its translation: CASSSTDFVSSYNEQFF.

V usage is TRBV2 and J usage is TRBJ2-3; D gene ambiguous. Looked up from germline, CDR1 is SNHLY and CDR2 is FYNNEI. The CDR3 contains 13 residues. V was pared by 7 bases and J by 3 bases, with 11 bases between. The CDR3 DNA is TGTGCCAGCAATGTGATGGTGACAGATACGCAGTATTTT. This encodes CASNVMVTDTQYF.

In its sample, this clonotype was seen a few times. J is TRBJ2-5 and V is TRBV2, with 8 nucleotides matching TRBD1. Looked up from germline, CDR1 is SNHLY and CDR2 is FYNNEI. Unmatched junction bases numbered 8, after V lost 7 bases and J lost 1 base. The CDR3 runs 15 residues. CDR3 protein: CASTAGTGTQETQYF. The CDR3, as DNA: TGTGCCAGCACCGCCGGGACAGGAACCCAAGAGACCCAGTACTTC.

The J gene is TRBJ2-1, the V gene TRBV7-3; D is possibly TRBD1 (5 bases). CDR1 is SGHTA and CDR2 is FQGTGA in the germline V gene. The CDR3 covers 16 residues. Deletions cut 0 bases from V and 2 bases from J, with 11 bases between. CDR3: CASSLTGRITYNEQFF. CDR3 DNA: TGTGCCAGCAGCTTAACGGGGCGGATCACCTACAATGAGCAGTTCTTC.

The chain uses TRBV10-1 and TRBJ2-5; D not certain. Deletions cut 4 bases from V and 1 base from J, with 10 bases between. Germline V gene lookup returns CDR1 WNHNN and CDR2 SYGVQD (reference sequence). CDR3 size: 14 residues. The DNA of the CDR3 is TGCGCCAGCAGTGGGACCGCGGCCCAAGAGACCCAGTACTTC. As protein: CASSGTAAQETQYF.

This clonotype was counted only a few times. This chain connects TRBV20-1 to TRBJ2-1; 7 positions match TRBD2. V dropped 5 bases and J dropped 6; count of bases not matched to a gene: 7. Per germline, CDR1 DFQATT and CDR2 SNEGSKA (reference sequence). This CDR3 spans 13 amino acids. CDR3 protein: CSAGILAANEQFF. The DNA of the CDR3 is TGCAGTGCTGGGATCCTAGCGGCCAATGAGCAGTTCTTC.

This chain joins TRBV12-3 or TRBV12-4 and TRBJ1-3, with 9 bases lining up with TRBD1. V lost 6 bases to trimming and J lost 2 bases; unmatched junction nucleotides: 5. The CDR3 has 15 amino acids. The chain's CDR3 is CASSGQGRTGNTIYF. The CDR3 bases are TGTGCCAGCAGCGGACAGGGGAGGACTGGAAACACCATATATTTT.

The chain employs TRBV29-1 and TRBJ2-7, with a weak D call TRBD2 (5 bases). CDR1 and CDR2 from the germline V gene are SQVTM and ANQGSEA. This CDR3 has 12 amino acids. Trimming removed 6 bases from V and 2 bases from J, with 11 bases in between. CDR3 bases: TGCAGCGTCCAAGACGGGACCTACGAGCAGTACGTC. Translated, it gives CSVQDGTYEQYV.

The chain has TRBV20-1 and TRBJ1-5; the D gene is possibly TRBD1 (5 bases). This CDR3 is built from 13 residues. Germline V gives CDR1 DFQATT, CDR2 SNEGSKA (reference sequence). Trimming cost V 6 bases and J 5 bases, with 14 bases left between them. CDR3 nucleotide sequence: TGCAGTGCAGGAAACAGGTCTCATCAGCCCCAGCATTTT. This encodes CSAGNRSHQPQHF.